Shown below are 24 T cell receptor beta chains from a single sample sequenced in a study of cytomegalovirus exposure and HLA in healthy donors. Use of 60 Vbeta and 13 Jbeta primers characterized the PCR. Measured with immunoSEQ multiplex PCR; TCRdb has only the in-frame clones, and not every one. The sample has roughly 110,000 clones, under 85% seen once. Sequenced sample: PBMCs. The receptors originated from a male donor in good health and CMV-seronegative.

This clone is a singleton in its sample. CDR3 in DNA: TGCGCCAGCAGCCCCCCTTTGGGCCCCTACGAGCAGTACTTC. Translation: CASSPPLGPYEQYF. The chain combines TRBV4-1 with TRBJ2-7; D gene ambiguous. CDR1 is MGHRA and CDR2 is YSYEKL in the germline V gene. CDR3 length: 14 amino acids. V was trimmed by 4 bases and J by 2 bases, leaving 12 bases between them.

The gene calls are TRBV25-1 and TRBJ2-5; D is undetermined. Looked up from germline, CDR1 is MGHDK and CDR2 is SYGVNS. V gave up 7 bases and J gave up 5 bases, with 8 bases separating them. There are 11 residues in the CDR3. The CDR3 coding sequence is TGTGCCAGCACCCTATCGGAGACCCAGTACTTC. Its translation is CASTLSETQYF.

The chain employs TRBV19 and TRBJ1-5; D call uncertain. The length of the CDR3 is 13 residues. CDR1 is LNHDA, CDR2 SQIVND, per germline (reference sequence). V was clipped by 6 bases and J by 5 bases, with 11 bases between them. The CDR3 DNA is TGTGCCAGTAGCCGGAACAGATATCAGCCCCAGCATTTT. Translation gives CASSRNRYQPQHF.

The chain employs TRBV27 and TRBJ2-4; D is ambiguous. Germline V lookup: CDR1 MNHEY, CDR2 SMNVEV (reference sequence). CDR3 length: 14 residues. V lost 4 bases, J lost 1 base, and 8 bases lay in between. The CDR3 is CASSSPLAKNIQYF. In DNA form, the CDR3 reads TGTGCCAGCAGTTCCCCCCTCGCCAAAAACATTCAGTACTTC.

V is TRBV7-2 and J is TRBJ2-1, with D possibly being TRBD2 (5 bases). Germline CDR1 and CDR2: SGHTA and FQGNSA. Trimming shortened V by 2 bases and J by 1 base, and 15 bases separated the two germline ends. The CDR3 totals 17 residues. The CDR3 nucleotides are TGTGCCAGCAGCTTAAAAGCGGATATAGGGTCCTACAATGAGCAGTTCTTC. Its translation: CASSLKADIGSYNEQFF. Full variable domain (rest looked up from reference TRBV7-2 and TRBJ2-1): GAGVSQSPSNKVTEKGKDVELRCDPISGHTALYWYRQSLGQGLEFLIYFQGNSAPDKSGLPSDRFSAERTGGSVSTLTIQRTQQEDSAVYLCASSLKADIGSYNEQFFGPGTRLTVL.

CDR3 coding DNA: TGTGCCAGAATCCTTGACACACTGATAAACACTGAAGCTTTCTTT. It specifies CARILDTLINTEAFF. This chain connects TRBV30 to TRBJ1-1; no clear D. Trimming cost V 8 bases and J 2 bases, with 21 bases left between them. CDR1 is GTSNPN, CDR2 SVGIG, per germline (reference sequence). The CDR3 length is 15 residues.

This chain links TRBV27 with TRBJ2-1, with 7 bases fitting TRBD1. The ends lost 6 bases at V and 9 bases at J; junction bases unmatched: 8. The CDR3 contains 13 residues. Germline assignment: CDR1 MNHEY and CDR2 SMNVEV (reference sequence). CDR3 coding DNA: TGTGCCAGCAGCTTCACAGGGGCCGGTGAGCAGTTCTTC. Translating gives CASSFTGAGEQFF.

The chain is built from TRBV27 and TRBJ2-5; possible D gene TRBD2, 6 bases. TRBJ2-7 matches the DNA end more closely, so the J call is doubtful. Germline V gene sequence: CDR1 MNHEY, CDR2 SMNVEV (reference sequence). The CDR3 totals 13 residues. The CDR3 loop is CASSLPGSYEQYF. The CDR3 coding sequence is TGTGCCAGCAGTTTACCCGGGAGCTACGAGCAGTACTTC.

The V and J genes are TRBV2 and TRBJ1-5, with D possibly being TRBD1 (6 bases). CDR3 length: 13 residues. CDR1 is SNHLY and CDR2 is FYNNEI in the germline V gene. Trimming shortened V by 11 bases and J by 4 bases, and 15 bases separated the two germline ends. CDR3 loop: CAGRNRVNQPQHF. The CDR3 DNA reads TGTGCCGGAAGAAACAGGGTGAATCAGCCCCAGCATTTT.

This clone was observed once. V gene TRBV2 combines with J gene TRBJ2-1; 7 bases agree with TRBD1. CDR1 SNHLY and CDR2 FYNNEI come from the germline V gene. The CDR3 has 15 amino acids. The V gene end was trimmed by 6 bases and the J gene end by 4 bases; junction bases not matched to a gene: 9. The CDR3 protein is CASRVGTESYNEQFF. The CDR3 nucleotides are TGTGCCAGCAGGGTTGGGACAGAGTCTTACAATGAGCAGTTCTTC. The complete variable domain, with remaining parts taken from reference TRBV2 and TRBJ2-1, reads EPEVTQTPSHQVTQMGQEVILRCVPISNHLYFYWYRQILGQKVEFLVSFYNNEISEKSEIFDDQFSVERPDGSNFTLKIRSTKLEDSAMYFCASRVGTESYNEQFFGPGTRLTVL.

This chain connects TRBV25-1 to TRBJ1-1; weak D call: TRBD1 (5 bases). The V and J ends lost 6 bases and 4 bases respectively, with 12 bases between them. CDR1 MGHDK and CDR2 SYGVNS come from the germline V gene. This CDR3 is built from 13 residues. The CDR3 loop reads CASRQVLSTEAFF. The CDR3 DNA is TGTGCCAGCAGACAGGTACTGAGCACTGAAGCTTTCTTT.

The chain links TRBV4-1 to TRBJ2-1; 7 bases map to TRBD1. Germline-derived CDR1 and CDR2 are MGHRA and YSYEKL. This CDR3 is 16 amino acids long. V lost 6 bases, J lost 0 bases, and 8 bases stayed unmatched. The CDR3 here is CASRSIRGFSYNEQFF. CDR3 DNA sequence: TGCGCCAGCAGGTCGATCAGGGGGTTCTCCTACAATGAGCAGTTCTTC.

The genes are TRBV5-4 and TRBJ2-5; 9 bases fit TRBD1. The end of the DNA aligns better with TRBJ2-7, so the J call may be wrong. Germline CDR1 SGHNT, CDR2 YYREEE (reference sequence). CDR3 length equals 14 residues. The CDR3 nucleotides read TGTGCCAGCAGCCAAGGGACAGGGCGTCACGAGCAGTACTTC. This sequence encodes CASSQGTGRHEQYF.

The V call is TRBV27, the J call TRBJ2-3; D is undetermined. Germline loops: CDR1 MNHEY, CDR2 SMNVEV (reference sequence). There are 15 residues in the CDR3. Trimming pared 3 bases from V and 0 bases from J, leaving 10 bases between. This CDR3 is CASSFWAGSTDTQYF. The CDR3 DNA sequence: TGTGCCAGCAGTTTCTGGGCCGGTAGCACAGATACGCAGTATTTT.

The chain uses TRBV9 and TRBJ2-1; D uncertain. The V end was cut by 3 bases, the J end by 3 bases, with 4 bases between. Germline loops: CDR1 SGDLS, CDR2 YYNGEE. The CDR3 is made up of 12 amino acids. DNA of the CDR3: TGTGCCAGCAGCGCCTACTACAATGAGCAGTTCTTC. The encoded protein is CASSAYYNEQFF.

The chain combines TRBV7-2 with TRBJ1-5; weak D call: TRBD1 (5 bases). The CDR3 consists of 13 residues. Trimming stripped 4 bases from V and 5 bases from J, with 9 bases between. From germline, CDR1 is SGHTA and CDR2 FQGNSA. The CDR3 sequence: CASSSRADQPQHF. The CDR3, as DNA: TGTGCCAGCAGCTCCAGGGCGGATCAGCCCCAGCATTTT.

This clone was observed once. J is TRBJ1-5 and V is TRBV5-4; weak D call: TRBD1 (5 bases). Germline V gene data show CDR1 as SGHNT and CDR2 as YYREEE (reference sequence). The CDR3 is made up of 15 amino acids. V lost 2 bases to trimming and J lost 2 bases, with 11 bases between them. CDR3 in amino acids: CASSFQGAGNQPQHF. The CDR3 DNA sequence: TGTGCCAGCAGCTTTCAGGGCGCCGGCAATCAGCCCCAGCATTTT.

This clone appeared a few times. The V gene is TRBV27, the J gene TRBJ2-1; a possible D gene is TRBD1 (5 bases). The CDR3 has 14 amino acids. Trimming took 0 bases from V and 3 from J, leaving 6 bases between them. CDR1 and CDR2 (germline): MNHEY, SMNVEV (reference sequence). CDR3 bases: TGTGCCAGCAGTTTATCGGGGCTCTACAATGAGCAGTTCTTC. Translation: CASSLSGLYNEQFF.

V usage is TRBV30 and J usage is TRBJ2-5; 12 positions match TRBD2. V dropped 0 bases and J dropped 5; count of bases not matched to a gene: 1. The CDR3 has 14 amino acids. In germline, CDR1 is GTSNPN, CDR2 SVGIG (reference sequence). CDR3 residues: CAWSVLAGGETQYF. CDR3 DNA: TGTGCCTGGAGTGTACTAGCGGGAGGTGAGACCCAGTACTTC.

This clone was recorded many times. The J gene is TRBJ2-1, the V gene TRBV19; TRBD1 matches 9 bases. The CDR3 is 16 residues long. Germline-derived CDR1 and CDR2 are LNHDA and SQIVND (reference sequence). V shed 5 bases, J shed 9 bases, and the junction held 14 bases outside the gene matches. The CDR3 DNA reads TGTGCCAGTAGTCACACAGGGGGCTGGAGCGCGGGTGAGCAGTTCTTC. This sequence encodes CASSHTGGWSAGEQFF.

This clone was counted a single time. The CDR3 bases are TGTGCCAGCAGCTTAGAATTGATCGGGAGGGCCGATGAGCAGTTCTTC. Protein product: CASSLELIGRADEQFF. The chain recombines TRBV7-6 with TRBJ2-1; TRBD2 matches 8 bases. CDR3 length: 16 residues. CDR1 is SGHVS, CDR2 FNYEAQ, per germline. J was trimmed by 8 bases and V by 1 base; bases with no gene match: 10.

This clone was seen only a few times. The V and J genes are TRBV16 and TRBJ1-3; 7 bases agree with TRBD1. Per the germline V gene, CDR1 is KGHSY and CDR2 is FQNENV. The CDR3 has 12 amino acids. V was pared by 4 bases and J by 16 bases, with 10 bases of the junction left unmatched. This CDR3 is CASSRDSSFLYF. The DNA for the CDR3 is TGTGCCAGCAGCCGGGACAGCAGTTTCTTGTATTTT. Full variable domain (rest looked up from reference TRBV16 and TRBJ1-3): GEEVAQTPKHLVRGEGQKAKLYCAPIKGHSYVFWYQQVLKNEFKFLISFQNENVFDETGMPKERFSAKCLPNSPCSLEIQATKLEDSAVYFCASSRDSSFLYFGEGSWLTVV.

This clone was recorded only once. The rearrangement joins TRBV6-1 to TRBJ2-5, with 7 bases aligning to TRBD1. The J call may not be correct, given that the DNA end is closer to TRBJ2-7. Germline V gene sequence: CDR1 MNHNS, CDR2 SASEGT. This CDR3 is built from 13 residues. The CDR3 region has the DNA TGTGCCAGCAGAAGGGACAGAGCCTACGAGCAGTACTTC. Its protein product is CASRRDRAYEQYF.

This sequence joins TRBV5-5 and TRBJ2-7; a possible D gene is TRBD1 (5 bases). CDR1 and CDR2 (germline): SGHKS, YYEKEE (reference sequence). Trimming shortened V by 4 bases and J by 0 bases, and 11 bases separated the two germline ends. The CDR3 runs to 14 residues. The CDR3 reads CASSGGHLSYEQYF. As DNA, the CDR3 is TGTGCCAGCAGCGGTGGACATCTCTCCTACGAGCAGTACTTC.